Below, one T cell receptor (beta chain) is given with its context. Its antigen target is currently unknown. One base away there is no much larger clone; base qualities are not given. The sample is drawn from a study of response to subunit inactivated influenza vaccine (dated by TCRdb to 2016 to 2018). A note on the overall study: Deep quantitative T cell receptor repertoire profiling was used in the study to track responses to a trivalent subunit inactivated influenza vaccine.

The library was generated by RT-PCR. Sequenced on an Illumina HiSeq 2500. The public reads were quality trimmed at Q25 with fastp and then assembled into clones with MiXCR by TCRdb, keeping productive beta chains. Entries that share a CDR3 protein sequence are merged under the most common genes and DNA. For this sample the table gives more than 550,000 distinct CDR3 sequences, of which about 11% were detected only once. Roughly 9.6% of the sample belongs to the ten largest clones. The germline ends are 21 bases apart after V is trimmed by 6 bases and J by 3 bases. The germline V gene gives CDR1 as MDHEN and CDR2 as SYDVKM. From cysteine to phenylalanine, the CDR3 is 16 amino acids long. CDR3 DNA only is kept here, 48 bases in frame from base 1. On the study overall, not on this receptor specifically: It was suggested by the authors that each seasonal influenza vaccination may recruit only a limited number of new T cells.

This sample also belongs to another study, concerning T cells expressing NK-cell markers. Reported in the second study: TCR beta cDNA libraries were prepared using 5'RACE template switching, which introduced a universal primer site and unique molecular identifiers. TCR beta-chain repertoires were profiled in sorted CD3+CD56+NKG2C+, CD3+CD56+NKG2C- and CD3+CD56-NKG2C+ T-cell subsets from eight donors. Among the eight sequenced donors, only one was HCMV-seronegative, while the other seven were HCMV-seropositive. To restrict sorting to alphabetaTCR-expressing T cells, an anti-gammadeltaTCR antibody was added in several experiments. In six donors, the dominant CD3+CD56+NKG2C+ clonotypes were among the top 10 CD8+ clonotypes and accounted for roughly 1.0-8% of CD8+ T cells. Those dominant clonotypes were again the most abundant among CD3+CD56-NKG2C+ cells in several donors, at about 25-65%. Whether the expanded NKG2C-expressing T cell clones were specific for HCMV antigens was left unclear. The eight sequenced donors were randomly selected healthy volunteers, three men and five women. To determine HCMV serostatus, a commercial ELISA kit was used to detect HCMV-specific IgG in serum. Ficoll density gradient centrifugation was used to isolate peripheral blood mononuclear cells from blood. Bulk peripheral blood T-cell repertoires were additionally sequenced from unsorted PBMC for several donors. Priming for cDNA synthesis came from the TCR beta constant segment, and two successive PCR amplification steps followed. Libraries were sequenced as 2 x 150 bp reads on Illumina HiSeq 2000/2500, MiSeq or NextSeq. MIGEC was used to demultiplex reads and group the reads by UMI, and MiTCR was used to assemble and quantify clonotypes. To exclude erroneous sequences, only TCR cDNA sequences supported by at least two reads were retained. Downstream repertoire analysis used the tcR package, and clonotypes were matched across fractions by CDR3 nucleotide sequence plus V segment. VDJmatch was used to annotate antigen specificity against VDJdb, with one amino acid substitution in CDR3 allowed.

The sequence was collected from a man aged 50 to 59 who received an inactivated influenza vaccine. Donor details come from another sample of the same person, matched by shared clones. The chain joins TRBV28 to TRBJ2-7; the D segment cannot be called with confidence. The sequencing here drew on PBMCs from blood, taken on the day of vaccination. The CDR3 amino acid sequence is: CASSTASDWYLYEQYF. The bases read TGTGCCAGCAGCACCGCCTCCGACTGGTACCTCTACGAGCAGTACTTC.